This T cell receptor beta chain was captured in a study of T-cell memory formation after mild COVID-19. As for the study in general: TCR clusters largely stayed donor specific. Findings and caveats of the study: Pre-infection memory held some responding clones, suggesting pre-existing cross-reactive T cells responded. Day 15 to 85 contracting clones showed balanced CD4/CD8; day 15 to 37 expanders favored CD4+. CD4+ contracting clones were found mainly in CM and EM, and CD8+ ones in EMRA.

V shed 4 bases and J shed 6 bases, with 10 bases lying between them. In germline, CDR1 is SGDLS, CDR2 YYNGEE. This CDR3 region has 13 residues. The table lists this clonotype with a few counts. Its antigen is still unknown. MiXCR was run by TCRdb on the 5' RACE reads, yielding one entry per CDR3 protein. Seen here are 100,000 or so distinct CDR3 sequences, over 8.5% observed once, and the top ten hold roughly 40%. This receptor was identified in a man aged 18 to 30 who had mild COVID-19 (a few samples of this study predate the infection). Cell type and time point are not known. Input material: PBMCs or a T cell subset sorted from them (not recorded which). The rearrangement joins TRBV9 to TRBJ2-2; D is ambiguous. CDR3 protein: CASSFSGAGELFF. The CDR3 DNA reads as TGTGCCAGCAGCTTCTCAGGCGCCGGGGAGCTGTTTTTT.